The rows below give T cell receptor beta chains drawn from one sample of a study of blood T cells in healthy people across ages. TCRdb used MiXCR to reprocess the 5' RACE reads, holding one entry per CDR3 protein. The sample holds some 1.7 million distinct CDR3 sequences, 28% seen once. Sequenced input: blood. The source is a woman between 25 and 40 years old in good health. The CDR3 runs from the conserved cysteine through the conserved F or W. Each record gives: D gene, clone size, J gene, V gene, CDR3 DNA, CDR3 protein. A D gene is named only where the DNA matches it firmly. Part of the rows lack a size; the others show once, few, many or a class for expanded clones.

D: TRBD2
size: many
J: TRBJ2-1
V: TRBV5-1
DNA: TGCGCCAGCTGGGGACTAGCGGGTGACAATGAGCAGTTCTTC
CDR3: CASWGLAGDNEQFF

D: NA
size: NA
J: TRBJ1-2
V: TRBV6-1
DNA: TGTGCCAGCAGTGATATCTCCCAAGCCGACGCTAACTATGGCTACACCTTC
CDR3: CASSDISQADANYGYTF

D: NA
size: few
J: TRBJ2-4
V: TRBV3-1
DNA: TGTGCCAGCAGCCAAGATTGGGAGCAGTACTTC
CDR3: CASSQDWEQYF

D: TRBD1
size: few
J: TRBJ1-2
V: TRBV7-2
DNA: TGTGCCAGCAGCAGAGACAGGGGGATGGATGGCTACACCTTC
CDR3: CASSRDRGMDGYTF

D: NA
size: NA
J: TRBJ2-5
V: TRBV5-1
DNA: TGCGCCAGCAGCTTTCAGTACAATGAGCAGTACTTC
CDR3: CASSFQYNEQYF

D: TRBD2
size: NA
J: TRBJ2-1
V: TRBV5-1
DNA: TGCGCCAGCAGCCAAGGGACTAGCGGAATCTCACACAATGAGCAGTTCTTC
CDR3: CASSQGTSGISHNEQFF

D: NA
size: NA
J: TRBJ1-1
V: TRBV2
DNA: TGTGCCAGCAGTGAATCCTGGGGGTCTGAAGCTTTCTTT
CDR3: CASSESWGSEAFF

D: NA
size: NA
J: TRBJ1-2
V: TRBV6-5
DNA: TGTGCCAGCAGGTACGGTACAGGGAATGGCTACACCTTC
CDR3: CASRYGTGNGYTF

D: NA
size: few
J: TRBJ1-5
V: TRBV24-1
DNA: TGTGCCACCAGTGATTTGGGCTTACCGAATCAGCCCCAGCATTTT
CDR3: CATSDLGLPNQPQHF

D: TRBD2
size: few
J: TRBJ2-3
V: TRBV4-1
DNA: TGCGCCAGCAGCCAAGATGCCGGGGGGGCGGGTACGCAGTATTTT
CDR3: CASSQDAGGAGTQYF

D: NA
size: many
J: TRBJ2-7
V: TRBV29-1
DNA: TGCAGCGTTGCACCCCGTTTGGGGTACGAGCAGTACTTC
CDR3: CSVAPRLGYEQYF